The sequence of this T cell receptor beta chain was determined in a study of blood T cell repertoires in COVID-19. Study-level background: COVID-19 samples collected from the United States, Italy and Spain covered acute and convalescent phases.

V lost 0 bases and J lost 4, with 10 bases in between. Germline assignment: CDR1 MNHEY and CDR2 SVGAGI. The CDR3 has 15 amino acids. Authors' processing steps: Reference gene primer amplification gave estimated nucleated cell counts. Only in-frame clones appear in the TCRdb table, and some are missing; sequencing was by immunoSEQ multiplex PCR. V and J calls plus clone size are reproduced from that table; the DNA served to infer D and trimming. Of roughly 230,000 clones listed, about 90% were seen once; the top ten hold under 2.5%. The count of this clone is one. Specimen: peripheral blood. This chain links TRBV6-5 with TRBJ1-3; possibly TRBD1 for D (6 bases). This clonotype was obtained from a woman in her fifties or sixties with COVID-19, enrolled during active disease. The CDR3, as DNA: TGTGCCAGCAGTTACTCGTGGGGGCGCGGAAACACCATATATTTT. It is translated as CASSYSWGRGNTIYF.